This T cell receptor beta chain was captured in a study of shared clonotypes between healthy human individuals. CDR1 MDHEN and CDR2 SYDVKM come from the germline V gene. The V gene lost 2 bases and the J gene lost 8 bases, with 18 bases spanning the gap. This CDR3 region has 15 residues. This clone was seen at least ten times. Generated by immunoSEQ multiplex PCR, the TCRdb table keeps only in-frame clones and is missing some. The profile shows 650,000 to 750,000 clones, around 72% of them singletons. Within Nashville, Tennessee resided all donors, each a Caucasian adult. In the CD4+ fraction, cells were divided into CD45RA+ naive and CD45RA-negative memory subsets.

The sample taken for sequencing was memory CD4+ T cells sorted from blood. Subset of the sample: CD45RA-negative fraction. The V and J genes are TRBV28 and TRBJ1-2; TRBD1 might be the D (5 bases). The clonotype comes from a woman aged 25 to 39 in good health. This CDR3 is CASSLNGRELTGYTF. CDR3 nucleotide sequence: TGTGCCAGCAGTTTAAACGGCAGGGAATTGACCGGCTACACCTTC.